Following are 32 T cell receptor beta chains from one sample sequenced in a study of T cells after posttransplantation cyclophosphamide. Cells defined as naive were viable CD3+CD4+ or CD3+CD8+ and CCR7+CD45RA+CD45RO-CD95-CD27+CD28+. Repertoires were generated with immunoSEQ multiplex PCR, while TCRdb's copy carries only in-frame clones and drops some. The sample shows about 22,000 clones, 97% of them seen only once. The sequenced sample consisted of naive CD4+ T cells sorted from PBMCs. The receptors stem from a man between 45 and 60 years old in good health, CMV-negative, and a related stem cell transplant donor.

This CDR3 reads CASSLAGSDTDTQYF. DNA for the CDR3: TGTGCCAGCAGCTTGGCGGGAAGCGACACAGATACGCAGTATTTT. The chain joins TRBV5-4 to TRBJ2-3, with D tentatively TRBD2 (5 bases). The CDR3 has 15 amino acids. The germline V gene has CDR1 SGHNT and CDR2 YYREEE (reference sequence). V lost 0 bases and J lost 2, with 10 bases in between.

This clone was seen just once. This chain links TRBV9 with TRBJ1-6; 8 bases map to TRBD1. V trimming: 3 bases; J trimming: 9 bases; junction bases outside the gene matches: 2. CDR1 and CDR2 (germline): SGDLS, YYNGEE. This CDR3 region has 13 residues. CDR3 residues: CASSATGGSPLHF. The CDR3 DNA reads TGTGCCAGCAGCGCCACAGGGGGTTCACCCCTCCACTTT. Complete variable domain (other parts from reference TRBV9 and TRBJ1-6): DSGVTQTPKHLITATGQRVTLRCSPRSGDLSVYWYQQSLDQGLQFLIQYYNGEERAKGNILERFSAQQFPDLHSELNLSSLELGDSALYFCASSATGGSPLHFGNGTRLTVT.

The J gene is TRBJ2-1, the V gene TRBV19; D perhaps matches TRBD2 (5 bases). CDR1 is LNHDA and CDR2 is SQIVND in the germline V gene (reference sequence). This CDR3 spans 15 amino acids. Trimming stripped 4 bases from V and 2 bases from J, with 12 bases between. DNA for the CDR3: TGTGCCAGTAGTAAGGACTTACCGCCCTACAATGAGCAGTTCTTC. Translation gives CASSKDLPPYNEQFF.

The DNA of the CDR3 is TGTGCCAGCTCACCACCGGCGGGGGGGGCCTACGAGCAGTACTTC. This encodes CASSPPAGGAYEQYF. The rearrangement uses TRBV18 and TRBJ2-7; the match to TRBD2 covers 9 bases. CDR3 size: 15 residues. J gave up 2 bases and V 0 bases, and 2 bases lay outside the gene matches. From germline, CDR1 is KGHSH and CDR2 LQKENI.

Turning to this clone: Mismatch with germline at one junction end may stem from a read error. V gene TRBV7-7 combines with J gene TRBJ2-3; the D gene is possibly TRBD2 (7 bases). The V gene's germline CDR1 is SSHAT and CDR2 FNYEAQ (reference sequence). The CDR3 consists of 16 residues. The CDR3, as DNA: TGTGCTAGCAGCTTTTCTCGCGGGGGCGGGGCAGATACGCAGTATTTT. Translated: CASSFSRGGGADTQYF.

The V call is TRBV6-1, the J call TRBJ1-1; the match to TRBD1 covers 8 bases. J was trimmed by 3 bases and V by 4 bases; bases with no gene match: 16. The germline V gene encodes CDR1 MNHNS and CDR2 SASEGT. There are 18 residues in the CDR3. The CDR3, as DNA: TGTGCCAGCAGTGTCGCGTCCCCAGGGGGCAAGAGGTACACTGAAGCTTTCTTT. Its translation: CASSVASPGGKRYTEAFF.

This chain connects TRBV19 to TRBJ2-1; 9 bases line up with TRBD1. Trimming took 1 base from V and 0 from J; bases not matched to a gene: 4. The CDR3 length is 17 residues. Germline V gives CDR1 LNHDA, CDR2 SQIVND (reference sequence). The CDR3 region has the DNA TGTGCCAGTAGTATAGGACAGGGGGTAAGCTCCTACAATGAGCAGTTCTTC. Its translation is CASSIGQGVSSYNEQFF.

V is TRBV7-6 and J is TRBJ1-4; no clear D. With 5 bases removed from V and 5 bases from J, the gap between germline ends came to 15 bases. Looked up from germline, CDR1 is SGHVS and CDR2 is FNYEAQ. The CDR3 has 15 residues. The CDR3 reads CASSPNRGVNEKLFF. DNA of the CDR3: TGTGCCAGCAGCCCCAATCGAGGCGTCAATGAAAAACTGTTTTTT. Using reference TRBV7-6 and TRBJ1-4 for the parts outside the CDR3, the full variable domain is GAGVSQSPRYKVTKRGQDVALRCDPISGHVSLYWYRQALGQGPEFLTYFNYEAQQDKSGLPNDRFSAERPEGSISTLTIQRTEQRDSAMYRCASSPNRGVNEKLFFGSGTQLSVL.

This rearrangement joins TRBV4-1 to TRBJ2-7; possibly TRBD2 for D (6 bases). CDR1 is MGHRA and CDR2 is YSYEKL in the germline V gene. Trimming removed 0 bases from V and 3 bases from J, with 24 bases in between. The length of the CDR3 is 19 residues. CDR3 DNA: TGCGCCAGCAGCCAAGATTTCGGGGGATACGTGGGAAGGAACTACGAGCAGTACTTC. Translation gives CASSQDFGGYVGRNYEQYF.

As regards this clone: The junction and the germline gene differ at one end; a read error may be behind it. This chain joins TRBV6-1 and TRBJ2-2; D may be TRBD1 (6 bases). From germline, CDR1 is MNHNS and CDR2 SASEGT. The CDR3 is made up of 13 amino acids. Here the CDR3 DNA reads TGTGCCAGCACCGACAGGAACACCGGGGAGCTGCTTTTT. It yields the protein CASTDRNTGELLF.

This chain uses TRBV18 with TRBJ2-2; 11 positions match TRBD1. Germline-derived CDR1 and CDR2 are KGHSH and LQKENI. Losses at the gene ends were 1 base for V and 6 bases for J; bases not matched to a gene: 13. The CDR3 is 19 amino acids. This CDR3 is CASSPQRTGGAAVAGELFF. The CDR3 DNA is TGTGCCAGCTCACCACAAAGGACAGGGGGCGCAGCGGTCGCCGGGGAGCTGTTTTTT.

This clone is a singleton in its sample. The chain joins TRBV7-2 to TRBJ2-1; a possible D gene is TRBD2 (6 bases). CDR1 is SGHTA and CDR2 is FQGNSA in the germline V gene. Trimming took 1 base from V and 15 from J, leaving 22 bases between them. CDR3 length: 15 amino acids. This CDR3 reads CASSLGTGLSGVLFF. Written as DNA, the CDR3 is TGTGCCAGCAGCTTAGGCACCGGACTATCCGGGGTTCTGTTCTTC.

The rearrangement uses TRBV19 and TRBJ2-7, with 11 bases identical to TRBD2. Looked up from germline, CDR1 is LNHDA and CDR2 is SQIVND (reference sequence). V dropped 3 bases and J dropped 1; count of bases not matched to a gene: 8. The length of the CDR3 is 17 residues. Here the CDR3 reads CASSISTSGSISYEQYF. For the CDR3, the DNA is TGTGCCAGTAGTATTAGTACTAGCGGGAGTATATCCTACGAGCAGTACTTC.

The genes are TRBV5-1 and TRBJ2-3; TRBD1 matches 8 bases. V was pared by 0 bases and J by 0 bases, with 3 bases of the junction left unmatched. This CDR3 is built from 16 residues. Germline V gene sequence: CDR1 SGHRS, CDR2 YFSETQ. The CDR3 DNA is TGCGCCAGCAGCTTGGAGTGGACAGGGAGCACAGATACGCAGTATTTT. Protein: CASSLEWTGSTDTQYF. Supplemented by reference TRBV5-1 and TRBJ2-3, the full variable domain reads KAGVTQTPRYLIKTRGQQVTLSCSPISGHRSVSWYQQTPGQGLQFLFEYFSETQRNKGNFPGRFSGRQFSNSRSEMNVSTLELGDSALYLCASSLEWTGSTDTQYFGPGTRLTVL.

The V call is TRBV2, the J call TRBJ2-7; 7 positions match TRBD1. V shed 6 bases, J shed 4 bases, and the junction held 9 bases outside the gene matches. The CDR3 consists of 14 residues. Germline V gives CDR1 SNHLY, CDR2 FYNNEI. CDR3 nucleotides: TGTGCCAGCAGGCTCACGACAGGGTCTTACGAGCAGTACTTC. Translated: CASRLTTGSYEQYF.

On this clone: Compared with germline, one end of the junction differs, possibly owing to a read error. CDR3 DNA: TGTGCCAGCTCACCCTCCTCCGAGCAGTACTTC. Its translation: CASSPSSEQYF. The chain employs TRBV18 and TRBJ2-7; D is unresolved. The CDR3 extends over 11 amino acids. Per germline, CDR1 KGHSH and CDR2 LQKENI.

This clone was observed once. The rearrangement joins TRBV15 to TRBJ2-2, with TRBD2 matching 12 bases. V lost 2 bases, J lost 6 bases, and 7 bases stayed unmatched. The length of the CDR3 is 17 residues. CDR1 is LNHNV, CDR2 YYDKDF, per germline (reference sequence). CDR3 DNA: TGTGCCACCAGCAGACCGCCTAGCGGGGGGGCCCCCGGGGAGCTGTTTTTT. Its protein product is CATSRPPSGGAPGELFF. The full variable domain, in which reference TRBV15 and TRBJ2-2 provide the parts outside the CDR3, is DAMVIQNPRYQVTQFGKPVTLSCSQTLNHNVMYWYQQKSSQAPKLLFHYYDKDFNNEADTPDNFQSRRPNTSFCFLDIRSPGLGDTAMYLCATSRPPSGGAPGELFFGEGSRLTVL.

V gene TRBV7-8 combines with J gene TRBJ1-2; no reliable D call. Germline V CDR1 and CDR2: SGHVS, FQNEAQ. The CDR3 is 14 amino acids. CDR3 region: CATNPEGLHYGYTF. The CDR3 DNA sequence: TGTGCTACCAATCCGGAGGGCCTGCACTATGGCTACACCTTC.

This clone was seen a single time. The chain joins TRBV6-5 to TRBJ1-3; 8 bases are shared with TRBD1. There are 15 residues in the CDR3. J gave up 4 bases and V 5 bases, and 7 bases lay outside the gene matches. CDR1 is MNHEY and CDR2 is SVGAGI in the germline V gene. The CDR3: CASSRSRGRGNTIYF. The CDR3, as DNA: TGTGCCAGCAGTAGATCCAGGGGGCGAGGAAACACCATATATTTT.

The J gene is TRBJ2-3, the V gene TRBV6-1; TRBD2 aligns across 7 bases. Looked up from germline, CDR1 is MNHNS and CDR2 is SASEGT. The CDR3 is made up of 13 amino acids. Trimming cost V 9 bases and J 2 bases; bases outside gene matches: 5. The CDR3 DNA is TGTGCCAGTACTAGCGTTTCCACAGATACGCAGTATTTT. Its translation: CASTSVSTDTQYF.

The gene calls are TRBV9 and TRBJ2-3, with 11 nucleotides matching TRBD2. CDR3 size: 16 residues. The germline V gene has CDR1 SGDLS and CDR2 YYNGEE. V shed 4 bases and J 4 bases; nucleotides not matched to a gene: 8. Here the CDR3 DNA reads TGTGCCAGCAGCATGCGACTAGCGGGGTTGGCAGATACGCAGTATTTT. It yields the protein CASSMRLAGLADTQYF.

This clone came up once. The chain couples TRBV5-4 to TRBJ1-2; the match to TRBD1 covers 9 bases. The trim removed 4 bases at V and 6 bases at J, leaving 7 bases unmatched. CDR1 and CDR2 from the germline V gene are SGHNT and YYREEE (reference sequence). The CDR3 consists of 14 residues. The CDR3 nucleotides read TGTGCCAGCAGCCAGAAACAGGGGGCTAATGGCTACACCTTC. Residues: CASSQKQGANGYTF.

V and J are TRBV7-2 and TRBJ2-7; 7 nucleotides match TRBD1. V trimming: 5 bases; J trimming: 0 bases; junction bases outside the gene matches: 7. Germline loops: CDR1 SGHTA, CDR2 FQGNSA. This CDR3 comprises 15 residues. The CDR3 sequence is CASSVQGVSSYEQYF. DNA of the CDR3: TGTGCCAGCAGCGTTCAGGGGGTCAGCTCCTACGAGCAGTACTTC.

The rearrangement uses TRBV2 and TRBJ2-5; no clear D gene. Deletions cut 3 bases from V and 3 bases from J, with 5 bases between. Germline values: CDR1 SNHLY, CDR2 FYNNEI. The CDR3 runs 12 residues. The CDR3 DNA is TGTGCCAGCAGTGACCGGGAAGAGACCCAGTACTTC. This codes for CASSDREETQYF.

The chain joins TRBV6-6 to TRBJ1-1; perhaps TRBD1 as D (5 bases). Per germline, CDR1 MNHNY and CDR2 SVGAGI (reference sequence). The CDR3 is 14 residues long. V gave up 7 bases and J gave up 0 bases, with 12 bases separating them. CDR3 in DNA: TGTGCCAGCAACGGGGGAAGGGTGAACACTGAAGCTTTCTTT. Translated, it gives CASNGGRVNTEAFF.

The chain uses TRBV6-6 and TRBJ2-7, with TRBD2 matching over 12 bases. J was trimmed by 7 bases and V by 6 bases; bases with no gene match: 10. Germline loops: CDR1 MNHNY, CDR2 SVGAGI (reference sequence). This CDR3 has 15 amino acids. CDR3 sequence: CASRTSGGLRGEQYF. DNA for the CDR3: TGTGCCAGCAGGACTAGCGGGGGCCTTAGGGGGGAGCAGTACTTC.

The gene calls are TRBV9 and TRBJ2-1; possibly TRBD1 for D (6 bases). V lost 4 bases and J 2 bases, leaving 19 bases between the germline ends. This CDR3 has 17 residues. Germline V gene lookup returns CDR1 SGDLS and CDR2 YYNGEE. In DNA, the CDR3 is TGTGCCAGCAGCAGAGTTGGACAGACTCGGGCCTACAATGAGCAGTTCTTC. It specifies CASSRVGQTRAYNEQFF. Full variable domain (remainder filled in from reference TRBV9 and TRBJ2-1): DSGVTQTPKHLITATGQRVTLRCSPRSGDLSVYWYQQSLDQGLQFLIQYYNGEERAKGNILERFSAQQFPDLHSELNLSSLELGDSALYFCASSRVGQTRAYNEQFFGPGTRLTVL.

This chain connects TRBV7-9 to TRBJ2-7, with D perhaps TRBD2 (7 bases). The ends were cut back, 8 bases at V and 2 bases at J, with 13 bases in the middle. This CDR3 region has 13 residues. The germline CDR1 and CDR2 sequences are SEHNR and FQNEAQ (reference sequence). CDR3 loop: CASSGGRPYEQYF. In nucleotides, the CDR3 is TGTGCCAGCTCCGGGGGGCGTCCCTACGAGCAGTACTTC.

The chain recombines TRBV7-2 with TRBJ1-5, with D hard to call. Trimming cost V 5 bases and J 1 base, with 6 bases left between them. The CDR3 is 13 residues long. From germline, CDR1 is SGHTA and CDR2 FQGNSA. The CDR3: CASSILSNQPQHF. The CDR3 DNA follows: TGTGCCAGCAGCATCCTCAGCAATCAGCCCCAGCATTTT.

The count of this clone is one. V and J are TRBV27 and TRBJ1-1; D is unresolved. The CDR3 loop spans 11 amino acids. V was shortened by 7 bases and J by 4 bases, with 7 bases between the two germline ends. CDR1 and CDR2 (germline): MNHEY, SMNVEV (reference sequence). CDR3 sequence reads: CASNRGTEAFF. CDR3 sequence (DNA): TGTGCCAGCAACCGGGGCACTGAAGCTTTCTTT.

Concerning this clone itself: At one end, the junction sequence differs from germline, possibly due to a read error. V usage is TRBV2 and J usage is TRBJ1-4; no clear D. Looked up from germline, CDR1 is SNHLY and CDR2 is FYNNEI. The CDR3 totals 13 residues. The CDR3 bases are TGTGCCAGCGGTGAACGTTCTAATGAAAAACTGTTTTTT. Protein product: CASGERSNEKLFF.

The chain has TRBV7-2 and TRBJ2-5; D not certain. Germline V gives CDR1 SGHTA, CDR2 FQGNSA. With 1 base removed from V and 4 bases from J, the gap between germline ends came to 13 bases. The CDR3 has 15 amino acids. CDR3 sequence: CASSLGGVSSETQYF. The CDR3 DNA sequence: TGTGCCAGCAGCTTAGGCGGAGTTAGCTCAGAGACCCAGTACTTC.